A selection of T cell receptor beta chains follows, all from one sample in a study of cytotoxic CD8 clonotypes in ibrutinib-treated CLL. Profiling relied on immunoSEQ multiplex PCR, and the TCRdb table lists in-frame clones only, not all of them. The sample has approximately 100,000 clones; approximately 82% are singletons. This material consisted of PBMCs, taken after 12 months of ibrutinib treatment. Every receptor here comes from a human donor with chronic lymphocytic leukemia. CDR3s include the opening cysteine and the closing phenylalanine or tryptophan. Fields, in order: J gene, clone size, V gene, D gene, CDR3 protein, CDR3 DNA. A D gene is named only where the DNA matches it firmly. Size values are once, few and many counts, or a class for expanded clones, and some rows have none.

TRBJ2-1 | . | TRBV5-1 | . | CASSLGGRELEQFF | TGCGCCAGCAGCTTGGGCGGCAGGGAGCTTGAGCAGTTCTTC
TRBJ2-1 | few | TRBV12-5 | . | CASGLFGNEQFF | TGTGCTAGTGGTTTGTTTGGCAATGAGCAGTTCTTC
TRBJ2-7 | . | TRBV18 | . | CASSPGQTSTYEQYF | TGTGCCAGCTCACCGGGGCAGACGAGCACCTACGAGCAGTACTTC
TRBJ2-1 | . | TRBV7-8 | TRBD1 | CASLPLPGQRNNEQFF | TGTGCCAGCCTACCCCTCCCGGGACAGCGAAACAATGAGCAGTTCTTC
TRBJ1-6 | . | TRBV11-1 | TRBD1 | CASSSRQGFNSPLHF | TGTGCCAGCAGCTCACGACAGGGGTTTAATTCACCCCTCCACTTT
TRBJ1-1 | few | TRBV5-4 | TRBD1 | CASSRTGWDTEAFF | TGTGCCAGCAGCCGGACAGGGTGGGACACTGAAGCTTTCTTT
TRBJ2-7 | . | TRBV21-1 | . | CASSKGTGDPYEQYF | TGTGCCAGCAGCAAAGGGACAGGGGATCCCTACGAGCAGTACTTC
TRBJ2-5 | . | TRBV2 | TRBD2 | CASSASASGASQLYF | TGTGCCAGCAGTGCCTCCGCTAGCGGGGCGTCCCAATTGTACTTC
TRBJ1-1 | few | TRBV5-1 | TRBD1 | CASSPGTGLMNTEAFF | TGCGCCAGCAGCCCCGGGACAGGGCTTATGAACACTGAAGCTTTCTTT
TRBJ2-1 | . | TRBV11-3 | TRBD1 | CASNPGTGGKNEQFF | TGTGCCAGCAACCCTGGGACAGGGGGGAAAAATGAGCAGTTCTTC
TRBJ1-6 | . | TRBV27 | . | CASIGGSYNSPLHF | TGTGCCAGCATCGGCGGGAGCTATAATTCACCCCTCCACTTT
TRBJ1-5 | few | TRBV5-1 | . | CASSLAGSQPQHF | TGCGCCAGCAGCTTGGCAGGGAGTCAGCCCCAGCATTTT
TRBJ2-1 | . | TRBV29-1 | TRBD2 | CSVEVGTSGGGEQFF | TGCAGCGTTGAAGTAGGGACTAGCGGGGGAGGTGAGCAGTTCTTC
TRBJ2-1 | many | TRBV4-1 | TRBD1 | CASRTGTGGLREQFF | TGCGCCAGCAGGACCGGGACAGGTGGGCTCCGTGAGCAGTTCTTC
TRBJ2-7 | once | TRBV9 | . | CASSVVGTSYEQYF | TGTGCCAGCAGCGTAGTTGGGACCTCCTACGAGCAGTACTTC
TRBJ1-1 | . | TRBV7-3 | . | CASSLDRTTEAFF | TGTGCCAGCAGCTTAGACAGAACCACTGAAGCTTTCTTT
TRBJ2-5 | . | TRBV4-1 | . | CASSLPEGGQETQYF | TGCGCCAGCAGCCTACCCGAAGGAGGCCAAGAGACCCAGTACTTC
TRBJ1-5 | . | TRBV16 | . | CASNQERGDNQPQHF | TGTGCCAGCAACCAAGAGAGAGGGGACAATCAGCCCCAGCATTTT
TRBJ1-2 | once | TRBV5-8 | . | CASTLGTGIYYGYTF | TGTGCCAGCACTTTGGGTACAGGGATTTACTATGGCTACACCTTC
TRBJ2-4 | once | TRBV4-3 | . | CASSQVSDMGNIQYF | TGCGCCAGCAGCCAAGTTTCGGATATGGGTAACATTCAGTACTTC
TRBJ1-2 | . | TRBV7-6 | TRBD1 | CASSPRDRDYGYTF | TGTGCCAGCAGCCCCCGGGACAGGGACTATGGCTACACCTTC
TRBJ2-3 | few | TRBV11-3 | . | CASSSGQKLTDTQYF | TGTGCCAGCAGCTCTGGACAGAAACTAACAGATACGCAGTATTTT
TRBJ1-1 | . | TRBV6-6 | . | CASRPRDNTEAFF | TGTGCCAGCAGACCCAGGGACAACACTGAAGCTTTCTTT
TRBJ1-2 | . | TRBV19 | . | CASSISPGTNYGYTF | TGTGCCAGTAGTATATCCCCAGGGACCAACTATGGCTACACCTTC
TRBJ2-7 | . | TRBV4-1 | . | CASSLGQASSYEQYF | TGCGCCAGCAGTCTGGGGCAGGCGAGCTCCTACGAGCAGTACTTC
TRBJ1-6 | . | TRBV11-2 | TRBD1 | CASSSTGESRNSPLHF | TGTGCCAGCAGCAGTACAGGGGAAAGTCGGAATTCACCCCTCCACTTT
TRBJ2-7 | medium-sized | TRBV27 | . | CASSPQSGYEQYF | TGTGCCAGCAGTCCGCAAAGTGGGTACGAGCAGTACTTC
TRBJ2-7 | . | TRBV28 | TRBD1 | CASSLGQFPYEQYF | TGTGCCAGCAGCCTGGGACAGTTCCCCTACGAGCAGTACTTC
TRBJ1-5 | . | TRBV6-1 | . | CASRYGTNSNQPQHF | TGTGCCAGCAGATACGGGACGAATAGCAATCAGCCCCAGCATTTT
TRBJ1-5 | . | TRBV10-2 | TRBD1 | CASGDSMNQPQHF | TGCGCCAGCGGGGACAGCATGAATCAGCCCCAGCATTTT
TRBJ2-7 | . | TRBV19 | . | CASSQGRSYEQYF | TGTGCCAGTAGTCAGGGCCGAAGCTACGAGCAGTACTTC
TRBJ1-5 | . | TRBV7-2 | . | CASSLWGVGNQPQHF | TGTGCCAGCAGCTTATGGGGAGTTGGCAATCAGCCCCAGCATTTT
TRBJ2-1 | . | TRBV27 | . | CASLHSAGLQFNEQFF | TGTGCCAGCCTTCACAGCGCGGGGCTACAGTTCAATGAGCAGTTCTTC
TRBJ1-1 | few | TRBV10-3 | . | CAISETALPAFF | TGTGCCATCAGTGAGACGGCCCTCCCGGCTTTCTTT
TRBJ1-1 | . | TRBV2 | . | CASSDEVGNTEAFF | TGTGCCAGCAGTGATGAGGTTGGGAACACTGAAGCTTTCTTT
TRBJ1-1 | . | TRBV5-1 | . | CASSLVGTENTEAFF | TGCGCCAGCAGCTTGGTCGGGACCGAGAACACTGAAGCTTTCTTT
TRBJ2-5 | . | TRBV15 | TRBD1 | CATSRPRTQGVGETQYF | TGTGCCACCAGCAGACCCAGAACCCAGGGGGTTGGGGAGACCCAGTACTTC
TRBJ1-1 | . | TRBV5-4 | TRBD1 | CASSSDRGPNTEAFF | TGTGCCAGCAGCTCCGACAGGGGCCCGAACACTGAAGCTTTCTTT
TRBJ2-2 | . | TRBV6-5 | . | CASSYFDSGGELFF | TGTGCCAGCAGTTATTTCGATTCGGGCGGGGAGCTGTTTTTT
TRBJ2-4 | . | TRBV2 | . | CASSDPPPGSDIQYF | TGTGCCAGCAGTGACCCCCCGCCAGGGTCAGACATTCAGTACTTC
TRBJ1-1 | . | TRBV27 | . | CASSLRGGSTEAFF | TGTGCCAGCAGTTTAAGGGGCGGGAGCACTGAAGCTTTCTTT
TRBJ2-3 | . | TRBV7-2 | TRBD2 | CASSRLSGDVTDTQYF | TGTGCCAGCAGCCGCCTTAGCGGGGATGTGACAGATACGCAGTATTTT
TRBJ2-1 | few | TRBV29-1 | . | CSVEDLDFEQFF | TGCAGCGTTGAAGATTTAGACTTTGAGCAGTTCTTC
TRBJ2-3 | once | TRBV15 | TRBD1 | CATSRGTGPSSLYTQYF | TGTGCCACCAGCAGAGGGACAGGGCCTTCGAGCTTATATACGCAGTATTTT
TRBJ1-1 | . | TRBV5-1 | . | CASSFSNPGSWDTEAFF | TGCGCCAGCAGCTTTTCCAATCCAGGGTCGTGGGACACTGAAGCTTTCTTT
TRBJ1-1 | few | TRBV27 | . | CASRKAMNTEAFF | TGTGCCAGCAGGAAGGCGATGAACACTGAAGCTTTCTTT
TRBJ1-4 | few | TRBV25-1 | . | CASSEYRGAGNEKLFF | TGTGCCAGCAGTGAATATCGGGGGGCCGGTAATGAAAAACTGTTTTTT
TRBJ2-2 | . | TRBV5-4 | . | CASSFSGNTGELFF | TGTGCCAGCAGCTTTAGCGGGAACACCGGGGAGCTGTTTTTT
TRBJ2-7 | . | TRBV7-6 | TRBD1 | CASSYRTGGGEQYF | TGTGCCAGCAGTTACCGGACAGGCGGCGGGGAGCAGTACTTC
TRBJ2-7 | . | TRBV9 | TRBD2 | CASSVGGVAYEQYF | TGTGCCAGCAGCGTGGGAGGGGTCGCCTACGAGCAGTACTTC
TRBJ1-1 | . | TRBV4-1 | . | CASSQVRSAAEAFF | TGCGCCAGCAGCCAAGTTCGCTCGGCCGCTGAAGCTTTCTTT
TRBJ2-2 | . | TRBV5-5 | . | CASSSRRDGELFF | TGTGCCAGCAGCTCAAGACGGGACGGGGAGCTGTTTTTT
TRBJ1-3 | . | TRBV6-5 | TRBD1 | CASSDRGPGGNTIYF | TGTGCCAGCAGCGACAGGGGGCCGGGTGGAAACACCATATATTTT
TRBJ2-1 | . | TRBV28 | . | CASTDRVGGLSREQFF | TGTGCCAGCACCGATAGAGTCGGGGGTTTGTCGCGGGAGCAGTTCTTC
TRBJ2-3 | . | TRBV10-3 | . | CAISDAGPSTDTQYF | TGTGCCATCAGTGATGCGGGCCCTAGCACAGATACGCAGTATTTT
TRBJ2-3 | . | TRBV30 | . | CAWRQGSTDTQYF | TGTGCCTGGAGGCAGGGCAGCACAGATACGCAGTATTTT